This T cell receptor (beta chain) was sequenced in a study of cytomegalovirus exposure and HLA in healthy donors. Across the study: In a later analysis, it was reported that the roughly 130 validation repertoires had been produced on the same platform as the 550 to 700 repertoires belonging to the first cohort.

As for this clone: Its antigen is unidentified.

The CDR3 sequence is 15 residues long. Trimming removed 4 bases at V and 5 bases at J, with 17 bases between. Per germline, CDR1 SGHAT and CDR2 FQDESV (reference sequence). Findings and limits, study-wide: The study recorded 160 or so TCR beta chains that were cytomegalovirus-associated. It was found in a later analysis that first-cohort TCR clusters tended to co-occur in the 130 or so validation repertoires. Confirmation was obtained in vitro that a few CMV-associated chains are specific for CMV antigens.

Sequencing used immunoSEQ multiplex PCR; TCRdb keeps in-frame clones, though not all of them. Altogether roughly 200,000 clones are present, around nine tenths being singletons, with the ten largest covering more than 5.5%. The TCR sequence derives from a man aged 25 to 45 in good health and CMV-seropositive. The sequenced sample was PBMCs. This sequence joins TRBV11-1 and TRBJ2-5; TRBD2 might be the D (6 bases). The CDR3 loop reads CASSSRRDLAETQYF. CDR3 nucleotides: TGTGCCAGCAGCTCGAGACGGGACTTGGCGGAGACCCAGTACTTC.